The T cell receptor beta chain under discussion was sequenced for a study of OX40 agonist ivuxolimab in advanced cancers. Looked up from germline, CDR1 is SGHTA and CDR2 is FQGTGA. The V end lost 5 bases, the J end lost 5 bases, and 22 bases lay between the germline ends. The length of the CDR3 is 16 residues. TCRdb's table, derived via immunoSEQ multiplex PCR, lists solely in-frame clones and lacks some. The top ten hold about 4.5% of the sample, which has some 50,000 clones, roughly 80% seen once. Sequences were derived from CD4+ or CD8+ T cells sorted from blood, sampled in a trial of the OX40 agonist ivuxolimab. This chain links TRBV7-3 with TRBJ2-7; D might be TRBD2 (5 bases). The source is an adult with an advanced solid tumor such as melanoma, head and neck, liver or kidney cancer. This CDR3 is CASSPTFAGGRNEQYF. DNA of the CDR3: TGTGCCAGCAGCCCTACCTTCGCGGGTGGGCGGAACGAGCAGTACTTC.